This is a list of T cell receptor beta chains from one sample in a study of identical twins. TCRdb itself ran the 5' RACE reads through MiXCR, one entry per CDR3 protein. Of 450,000 or so distinct CDR3 sequences in the sample, approximately 18% were seen once. Sequencing used naive T cells sorted from blood. Receptors originate from a man aged 50 to 59 in good health. Each CDR3 is given with its conserved first and last residue. Each record gives: J gene, clone size, D gene, V gene, CDR3 protein, CDR3 DNA. D genes are given only for firm matches. Expanded clones are given a class, and other clones once, few, many or no size at all.

TRBJ1-1 - - TRBV2 CASNRRGAAFF TGTGCCAGCAACCGTCGGGGGGCGGCTTTCTTT
TRBJ2-7 many - TRBV20-1 CSATLDTGEDDEQYF TGCAGTGCCACACTTGATACAGGGGAGGACGACGAGCAGTACTTC
TRBJ2-3 - - TRBV5-1 CASRDSFTDTQYF TGCGCCAGCAGGGACAGCTTCACAGATACGCAGTATTTT
TRBJ2-1 many TRBD2 TRBV11-2 CASSYGLAGGYNEQFF TGTGCCAGCAGCTACGGACTAGCGGGAGGGTACAATGAGCAGTTCTTC
TRBJ2-2 few - TRBV7-2 CASSLDGQPTGELFF TGTGCCAGCAGCTTAGACGGGCAGCCGACCGGGGAGCTGTTTTTT
TRBJ2-3 many - TRBV29-1 CSVEERLDPTDTQYF TGCAGCGTTGAAGAACGGCTGGATCCTACAGATACGCAGTATTTT
TRBJ1-5 many - TRBV5-1 CASSLVGQGLFQPQHF TGCGCCAGCAGCTTGGTTGGGCAGGGTTTGTTTCAGCCCCAGCATTTT
TRBJ1-3 - - TRBV24-1 CATSDPGSGNTIYF TGTGCCACCAGTGATCCTGGCTCTGGAAACACCATATATTTT
TRBJ2-7 - TRBD1 TRBV5-6 CASSLGTALDEQYF TGTGCCAGCAGCCTGGGGACAGCGCTGGACGAGCAGTACTTC
TRBJ2-1 - TRBD1 TRBV29-1 CSVGAGGKWNEQFF TGCAGCGTTGGCGCAGGGGGCAAGTGGAATGAGCAGTTCTTC
TRBJ2-2 many - TRBV20-1 CSGQGDTGELFF TGCAGTGGGCAAGGAGACACCGGGGAGCTGTTTTTT
TRBJ2-2 many - TRBV10-3 CAIMTGSPNTGELFF TGTGCCATCATGACGGGGAGCCCGAACACCGGGGAGCTGTTTTTT
TRBJ2-7 few TRBD2 TRBV5-1 CASSLASGSREQYF TGCGCCAGCAGCTTGGCCAGCGGGAGCCGCGAGCAGTACTTC
TRBJ2-7 - - TRBV28 CASSFRGALRGGQYF TGTGCCAGCAGTTTCAGAGGGGCCCTCCGGGGTGGGCAGTACTTC
TRBJ2-3 - TRBD2 TRBV11-2 CASSFGGGRGDTQYF TGTGCCAGCAGCTTCGGGGGGGGCAGGGGAGATACGCAGTATTTT
TRBJ1-2 - - TRBV5-1 CASSLSLDGYTF TGCGCCAGCAGCTTATCACTGGATGGCTACACCTTC
TRBJ2-1 - TRBD2 TRBV4-2 CASSHKGGTRIYNEQFF TGTGCCAGCAGCCATAAGGGTGGGACTAGAATCTACAATGAGCAGTTCTTC
TRBJ2-1 once - TRBV7-8 CASSLVQGTPLTPGFF TGTGCCAGCAGCTTAGTTCAGGGAACCCCCTTAACGCCGGGGTTCTTC
TRBJ1-1 many - TRBV5-1 CASREGSGTEAFF TGCGCCAGCAGGGAGGGGTCTGGCACTGAAGCTTTCTTT
TRBJ2-1 - TRBD2 TRBV27 CASSHMGPGAAGSQFF TGTGCCAGCAGTCATATGGGCCCCGGCGCAGCGGGATCGCAGTTCTTC
TRBJ1-1 many - TRBV19 CASSNQGRTEAFF TGTGCCAGTAGTAACCAGGGCCGCACTGAAGCTTTCTTT
TRBJ2-5 - - TRBV5-6 CASSVQMETQYF TGTGCCAGCAGCGTACAGATGGAGACCCAGTACTTC
TRBJ2-1 - - TRBV15 CATSGDPSGRSGPVVQFF TGTGCCACCAGCGGAGACCCCTCTGGCAGATCGGGGCCCGTGGTGCAGTTCTTC